Reported below is one T cell receptor (beta chain). Antigen unknown. The study drew the donors from its approximately 110-subject validation cohort, separate from the 666-subject first cohort. Some clones are missing from TCRdb's copy, which holds only in-frame ones; the method was immunoSEQ multiplex PCR. The sample consists of some 43,000 clones, 92% of them appearing once. This sample is part of a study of cytomegalovirus exposure and HLA in healthy donors. Study as a whole: A subsequent analysis reported that the 120 validation repertoires were produced on the same platform that had also been used for the roughly 700 first-cohort repertoires.

Findings and limits, study-wide: Most TCR sequences were rare, but some public TCRs occurred in many donors.

The CDR3 has 14 amino acids. V was clipped by 9 bases and J by 0 bases, with 12 bases between them. CDR1 is SNHLY and CDR2 is FYNNEI in the germline V gene. This TCR came from a man aged 18 to 30 in good health and CMV-seronegative. The specimen was PBMCs. The chain joins TRBV2 to TRBJ1-3; the D is unclear. The CDR3 reads CARSRGDSGNTIYF. CDR3 nucleotide sequence: TGTGCCAGAAGCCGGGGAGACTCTGGAAACACCATATATTTT.